This T cell receptor (beta chain) was captured in a study of shared clonotypes between healthy human individuals. General study findings and limits: Shared clonotypes: approximately 4.5% naive CD4, 3% to 3.5% naive CD8, 2.3% memory CD4, approximately 0.4% memory CD8. Naive subsets usually exceeded memory subsets in estimated richness.

Per the original methods: Filtering differed since immunoSEQ provided only junctions, with no quality scores. Sequencing was performed with immunoSEQ multiplex PCR; in TCRdb, only in-frame clones are kept and a portion is missing. The V and J calls and clone size were taken over from that table, and D and trimming were inferred from the DNA. The sample records millions of clones, 90% to 95% being singletons. With regard to this clone: Its antigen is unidentified. The same CDR3 also results from other DNA sequences found in this sample.

The V end was cut by 6 bases, the J end by 2 bases, with 10 bases between. This CDR3 is built from 13 residues. Germline lookup yields CDR1 MNHEY and CDR2 SVGAGI. The donors were all Caucasian adults (living in Nashville, Tennessee). The gene calls are TRBV6-5 and TRBJ1-1, with D possibly matching TRBD1 (6 bases). The sequencing sample was made of naive CD4+ T cells sorted from blood. As for subset: CD45RA+ positively selected. The TCR comes from a young man in good health. The CDR3 DNA reads as TGTGCCAGCAGCTCGGACAGAAACACTGAAGCTTTCTTT. Amino acid sequence: CASSSDRNTEAFF.